These T cell receptor beta chains were read from a single sample in a study of blood T cell repertoires in COVID-19. Repertoires were generated with immunoSEQ multiplex PCR, while TCRdb's copy carries only in-frame clones and drops some. The sample has approximately 100,000 clones; more than 70% are singletons. Sequencing was done on a sample of peripheral blood. These receptors all stem from a woman in her thirties with acute or convalescent COVID-19. The CDR3 runs from the conserved cysteine through the conserved F or W.

TRBV6-2/TRBV6-3	TRBJ2-7	CASSRQGPDSYEQYF
TRBV27	TRBJ2-1	CASSFPGAGTEQFF
TRBV28	TRBJ1-2	CASTTGGGYGYTF
TRBV28	TRBJ1-4	CASSLPGQGVEKLFF
TRBV9	TRBJ1-6	CASSDDGGIRYNSPLHF
TRBV10-2	TRBJ1-2	CASTESRTGGAYGYTF
TRBV2	TRBJ1-4	CASSVGLPQEKLFF
TRBV7-9	TRBJ1-5	CASSLRENQPQHF
TRBV30	TRBJ2-4	CAWSPQGGVKNIQYF
TRBV19	TRBJ2-3	CASSKDRVTDTQYF
TRBV20-1	TRBJ2-7	CSAIHYEQYF
TRBV27	TRBJ1-2	CASSLSKGAEGYTF
TRBV11-1	TRBJ2-5	CASSPWTGGMETQYF
TRBV6-2/TRBV6-3	TRBJ2-3	CASSYSMASTDTQYF
TRBV5-1	TRBJ1-2	CASSENPGQGFGGYTF
TRBV7-9	TRBJ2-1	CASSLEALAGGPSYNEQFF
TRBV28	TRBJ1-1	CASSSPGGARTEAFF
TRBV28	TRBJ2-2	CATSAGTLGGGELFF
TRBV7-3	TRBJ2-1	CASSLSGGEGEFF
TRBV21-1	TRBJ2-2	CASSKDIIGDFDTGELFF
TRBV5-1	TRBJ2-2	CASSLELGASTGELFF
TRBV11-3	TRBJ2-7	CASSPGGRYEQYF
TRBV5-1	TRBJ1-2	CASSLGQGDGYTF
TRBV9	TRBJ2-7	CASSVVSGGREQYF
TRBV27	TRBJ1-1	CASSPAGRVNTEAFF
TRBV28	TRBJ2-1	CASSFPTAGSRYNEQFF
TRBV7-7	TRBJ2-1	CASSLAPGLGNYNEQFF
TRBV6-6	TRBJ1-4	CASSLSDPRLGGVEEKLFF
TRBV7-8	TRBJ1-1	CASSPVGGLSTEAFF
TRBV9	TRBJ2-1	CASSVADNEQFF
TRBV29-1	TRBJ1-4	CSSQSAGEKLFF
TRBV6-5	TRBJ2-7	CASRATDSQYEQYF
TRBV11-3	TRBJ2-7	CASSSGTSGGLEQYF
TRBV7-8	TRBJ1-2	CASSSDRGQNYGYTF
TRBV9	TRBJ2-7	CASSKGQTAYEQYF
TRBV2	TRBJ1-5	CASSVREHQPQHF
TRBV5-1	TRBJ1-4	CASSFGGDNEKLFF
TRBV5-1	TRBJ1-3	CASSIQGPGNTIYF
TRBV18	TRBJ1-5	CASSPASQGNQPQHF
TRBV19	TRBJ2-3	CASSPGGTDTQYF
TRBV6-2/TRBV6-3	TRBJ1-1	CASSPTGHTWNTEAFF
TRBV6-5	TRBJ1-1	CASSYMGISNTEAFF
TRBV2	TRBJ1-5	CASSNGQGAEPQHF
TRBV7-8	TRBJ1-5	CASSYSSGQVNTQPQHF
TRBV6-5	TRBJ1-1	CAAPLAVGTEAFF
TRBV4-1	TRBJ1-2	CASSNLLSGTGAGYTF
TRBV28	TRBJ1-2	CAADMGGKYGYTF
TRBV28	TRBJ1-3	CASSFQGQGKTIPYAKGNTIYF
TRBV12-3/TRBV12-4	TRBJ1-2	CASSPGMYGYTF
TRBV5-1	TRBJ2-7	CASSLSEGAPYEQYF
TRBV27	TRBJ2-3	CASSLTSGRTDTQYF
TRBV2	TRBJ1-5	CASSDRYGAQHF
TRBV21-1	TRBJ1-3	CASSKLLGGGINSGNTIYF
TRBV5-1	TRBJ2-7	CASSLATGGAGSEQYF